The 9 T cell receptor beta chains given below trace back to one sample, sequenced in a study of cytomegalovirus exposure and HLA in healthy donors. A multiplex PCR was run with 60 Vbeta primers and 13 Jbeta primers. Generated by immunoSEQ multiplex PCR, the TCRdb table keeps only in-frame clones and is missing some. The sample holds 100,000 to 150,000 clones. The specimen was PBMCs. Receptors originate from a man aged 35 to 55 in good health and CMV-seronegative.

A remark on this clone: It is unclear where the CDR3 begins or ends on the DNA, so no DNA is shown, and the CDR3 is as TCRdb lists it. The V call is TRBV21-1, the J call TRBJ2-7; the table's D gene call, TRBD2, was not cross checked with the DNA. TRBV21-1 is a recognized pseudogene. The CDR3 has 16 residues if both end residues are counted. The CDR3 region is CASSKGVAGGAHEQYF.

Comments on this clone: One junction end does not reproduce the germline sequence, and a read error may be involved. Written as DNA, the CDR3 is TGCGCCAACAGCCCTGCTTCAGGTAGCTATGGCTACACCTTC. Its protein product is CANSPASGSYGYTF. The rearrangement uses TRBV4-1 and TRBJ1-2; D remains unclear. Germline V CDR1 and CDR2: MGHRA, YSYEKL. This CDR3 region has 14 residues.

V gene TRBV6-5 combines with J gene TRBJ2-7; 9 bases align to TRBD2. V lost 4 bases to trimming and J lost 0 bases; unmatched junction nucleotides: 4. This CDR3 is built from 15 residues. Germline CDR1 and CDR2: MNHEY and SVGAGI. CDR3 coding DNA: TGTGCCAGCAGTTCACTAGCGGGTTTCTCCTACGAGCAGTACTTC. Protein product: CASSSLAGFSYEQYF.

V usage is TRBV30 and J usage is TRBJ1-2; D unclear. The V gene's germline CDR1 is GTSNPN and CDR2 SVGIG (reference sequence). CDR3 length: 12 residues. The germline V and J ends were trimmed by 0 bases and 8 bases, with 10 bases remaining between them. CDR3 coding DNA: TGTGCCTGGAGTGTATCCAGGAAGGGCTACACCTTC. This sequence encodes CAWSVSRKGYTF.

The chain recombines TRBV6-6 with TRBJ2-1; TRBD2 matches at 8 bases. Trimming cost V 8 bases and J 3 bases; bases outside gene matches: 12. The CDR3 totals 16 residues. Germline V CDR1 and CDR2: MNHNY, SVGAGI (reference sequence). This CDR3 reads CASRSRAGDRYNEQFF. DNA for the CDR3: TGTGCCAGCCGATCGAGAGCGGGAGACCGCTACAATGAGCAGTTCTTC.

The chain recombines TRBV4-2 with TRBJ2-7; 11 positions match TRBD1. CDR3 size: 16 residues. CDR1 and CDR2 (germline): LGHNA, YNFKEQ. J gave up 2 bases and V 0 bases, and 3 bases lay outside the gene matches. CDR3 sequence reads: CASSQEDRGHPYEQYF. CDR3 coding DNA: TGTGCCAGCAGCCAAGAGGACAGGGGGCACCCCTACGAGCAGTACTTC.

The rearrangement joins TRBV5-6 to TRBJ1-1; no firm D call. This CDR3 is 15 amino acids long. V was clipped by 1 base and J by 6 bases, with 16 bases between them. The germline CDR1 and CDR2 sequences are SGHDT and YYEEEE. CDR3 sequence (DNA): TGTGCCAGCAGCTTGTCTCCTACCCCCGGGGCTGAAGCTTTCTTT. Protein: CASSLSPTPGAEAFF.

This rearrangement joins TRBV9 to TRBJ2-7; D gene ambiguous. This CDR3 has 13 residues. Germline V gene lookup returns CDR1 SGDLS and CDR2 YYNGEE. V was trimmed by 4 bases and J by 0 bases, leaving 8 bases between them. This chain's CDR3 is CASSFPGSYEQYF. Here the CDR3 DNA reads TGTGCCAGCAGCTTCCCCGGCTCCTACGAGCAGTACTTC.

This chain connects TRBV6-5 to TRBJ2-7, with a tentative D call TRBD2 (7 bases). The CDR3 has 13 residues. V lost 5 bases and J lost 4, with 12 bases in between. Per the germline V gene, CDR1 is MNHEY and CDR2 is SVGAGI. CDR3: CASSRGGGYEQYF. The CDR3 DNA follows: TGTGCCAGCAGTCGAGGGGGGGGGTACGAGCAGTACTTC.